The 8 T cell receptor beta chains listed next were all sequenced from one sample in a study of vaccination and CD4 T cells after COVID-19. The treatment denotes: 10-day PBMC culture with coronavirus spike peptide pools or control peptides (ViraFEST assay). The Oncomine TCR Beta short-read assay sequenced DNA from cultured CD4+ T cells. TCRdb reprocessed the PCR reads with MiXCR, giving one entry per CDR3 protein. The data contain around 16,000 distinct CDR3 sequences, over 45% of them singletons. For these TCRs, the target antigens are not known. The source material was CD4+ T cells from blood, cultured in vitro. The receptors originated from a human donor who had recovered from COVID-19.

The chain recombines TRBV20-1 with TRBJ2-3, with TRBD2 matching 10 bases. The V segment lost 0 bases and the J segment 6 bases; nucleotides outside the gene matches: 9. CDR3 length equals 16 residues. Germline CDR1 DFQATT, CDR2 SNEGSKA (reference sequence). CDR3: CSARDKSGRALDTQYF. The DNA of the CDR3 is TGCAGTGCTAGAGATAAGAGCGGGAGGGCCCTGGATACGCAGTATTTT.

The chain employs TRBV6-1 and TRBJ2-7, with 7 positions matching TRBD2. The CDR3 totals 14 residues. V lost 8 bases to trimming and J lost 7 bases; unmatched junction nucleotides: 14. Germline V CDR1 and CDR2: MNHNS, SASEGT. The CDR3 here is CASRGTTSVGEQYF. Written as DNA, the CDR3 is TGTGCCAGCCGAGGGACTACCAGCGTAGGAGAGCAGTACTTC.

This chain uses TRBV7-2 with TRBJ2-7; TRBD1 matches 7 bases. This CDR3 has 14 amino acids. V lost 1 base and J lost 4; bases outside the gene matches: 4. CDR1 and CDR2 from the germline V gene are SGHTA and FQGNSA. CDR3 sequence: CASSLVTGYYEQYF. The CDR3 DNA reads as TGTGCCAGCAGCTTAGTGACAGGGTATTACGAGCAGTACTTC.

The chain links TRBV11-3 to TRBJ2-3; TRBD2 is a possible D gene (6 bases). The germline V gene encodes CDR1 SGHNT and CDR2 YENEEA. Trimming removed 1 base from V and 8 bases from J, with 16 bases in between. This CDR3 has 15 amino acids. The CDR3 DNA is TGTGCCAGCAGCTTAGGCGGGGACGCCGCCGGTACGCAGTATTTT. Translating it yields CASSLGGDAAGTQYF.

This clonotype was detected a few times. The CDR3 nucleotides read TGCAGTGCTAGAGGGTTAAGATGGGGGCCGAACTATGGCTACACCTTC. Translated, it gives CSARGLRWGPNYGYTF. The rearrangement joins TRBV20-1 to TRBJ1-2; D is perhaps TRBD1 (6 bases). Trimming removed 1 base at V and 2 bases at J, with 17 bases between. Germline lookup yields CDR1 DFQATT and CDR2 SNEGSKA (reference sequence). The CDR3 loop spans 16 amino acids.

The chain joins TRBV2 to TRBJ1-1; D is perhaps TRBD1 (5 bases). The germline gives CDR1 SNHLY, CDR2 FYNNEI. The CDR3 is 14 amino acids. The V end lost 5 bases, the J end lost 1 base, and 11 bases lay between the germline ends. In DNA form, the CDR3 reads TGTGCCAGCAGTACGATGAGGGGGAACACTGAAGCTTTCTTT. Its translation is CASSTMRGNTEAFF.

The rearrangement links TRBV6-1 to TRBJ2-7; D may be TRBD1 (6 bases). This CDR3 spans 12 amino acids. V lost 5 bases, J lost 4 bases, and 9 bases lay in between. From germline, CDR1 is MNHNS and CDR2 SASEGT. CDR3 region: CASSRTEYEQYF. CDR3 DNA: TGTGCCAGCAGTAGGACAGAATACGAGCAGTACTTC.

This clonotype was found a few times. The CDR3 region is CASSGPGLAGGRPYNEQFF. The CDR3 DNA follows: TGTGCCAGCTCTGGTCCAGGACTAGCGGGAGGGCGCCCCTACAATGAGCAGTTCTTC. The chain carries TRBV6-2 or TRBV6-3 and TRBJ2-1; the match to TRBD2 covers 15 bases. From germline, CDR1 is MNHEY and CDR2 SVGEGT. J lost 2 bases, V lost 8 bases, and 13 bases had no gene match. The CDR3 spans 19 residues.